What follows is one TCR beta chain and its context. Antigen specificity is unknown. The data are from a study of blood T cells in healthy people across ages. Findings and caveats of the study: Roughly linear declines in TCR beta diversity per million T cells occurred with age.

Next came a second PCR, run for 7 to 11 cycles, which used a sample-barcoded 5' primer along with a J-beta primer mix. TCRdb passed the 5' RACE reads through MiXCR, listing each CDR3 protein once. The repertoire holds about 810,000 distinct CDR3 sequences, with approximately 35% as singletons. V shed 2 bases, J shed 4 bases, and the junction held 8 bases outside the gene matches. The length of the CDR3 is 16 residues. The TCR was taken from a man aged 18 to 35 in good health. Source material: blood. This chain links TRBV12-3 or TRBV12-4 with TRBJ2-3, with 8 bases lining up with TRBD1. CDR3 coding DNA: TGTGCCAGCAGTTTACCTAGGACAGGGAGCGCAGATACGCAGTATTTT. The encoded protein is CASSLPRTGSADTQYF.